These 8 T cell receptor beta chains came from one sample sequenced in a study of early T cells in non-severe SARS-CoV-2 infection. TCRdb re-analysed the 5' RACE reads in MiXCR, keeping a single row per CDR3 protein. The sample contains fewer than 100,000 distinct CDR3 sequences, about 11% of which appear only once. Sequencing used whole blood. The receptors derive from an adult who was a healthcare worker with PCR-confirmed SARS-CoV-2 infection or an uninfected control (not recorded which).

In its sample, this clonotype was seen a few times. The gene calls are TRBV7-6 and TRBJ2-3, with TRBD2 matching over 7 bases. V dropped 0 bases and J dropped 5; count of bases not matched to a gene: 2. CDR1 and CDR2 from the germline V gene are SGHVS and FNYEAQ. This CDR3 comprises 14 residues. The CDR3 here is CASSLAGGEDTQYF. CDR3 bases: TGTGCCAGCAGCTTAGCGGGGGGGGAAGATACGCAGTATTTT.

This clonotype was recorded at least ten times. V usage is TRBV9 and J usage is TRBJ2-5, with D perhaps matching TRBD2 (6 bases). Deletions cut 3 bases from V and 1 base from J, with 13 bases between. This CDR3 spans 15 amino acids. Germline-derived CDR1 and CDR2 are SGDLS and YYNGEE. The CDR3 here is CASSGGERRQETQYF. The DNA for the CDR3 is TGTGCCAGCAGCGGGGGGGAGAGACGCCAAGAGACCCAGTACTTC.

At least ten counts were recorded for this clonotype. The CDR3 is CASSPPPPQETQYF. The CDR3 DNA follows: TGTGCCAGCTCACCACCGCCCCCTCAAGAGACCCAGTACTTC. This chain joins TRBV18 and TRBJ2-5; D unclear. Germline CDR1 reads KGHSH; CDR2 reads LQKENI. Trimming cost V 0 bases and J 2 bases, with 7 bases left between them. The CDR3 has 14 residues.

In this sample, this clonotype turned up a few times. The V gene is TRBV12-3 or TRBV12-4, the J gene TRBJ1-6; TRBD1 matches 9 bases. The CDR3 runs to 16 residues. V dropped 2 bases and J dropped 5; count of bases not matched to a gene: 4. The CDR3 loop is CASSLSGTGHNSPLHF. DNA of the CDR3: TGTGCCAGCAGTTTATCGGGGACAGGGCATAATTCACCCCTCCACTTT.

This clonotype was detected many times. CDR3 loop: CASSYSTIGDQETQYF. The DNA of the CDR3 is TGTGCCAGCAGTTACTCGACTATAGGGGACCAAGAGACCCAGTACTTC. J is TRBJ2-5 and V is TRBV6-2 or TRBV6-3; possibly TRBD1 or TRBD2 for D (5 bases each). Trimming took 0 bases from V and 0 from J, leaving 11 bases between them. There are 16 residues in the CDR3. Germline V gives CDR1 MNHEY, CDR2 SVGEGT.

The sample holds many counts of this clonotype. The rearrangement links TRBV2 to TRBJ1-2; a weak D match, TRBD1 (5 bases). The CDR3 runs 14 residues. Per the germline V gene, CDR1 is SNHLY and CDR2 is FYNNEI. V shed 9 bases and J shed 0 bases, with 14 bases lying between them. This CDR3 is CARGGDGANYGYTF. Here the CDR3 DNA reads TGTGCCAGGGGGGGGGACGGAGCTAACTATGGCTACACCTTC. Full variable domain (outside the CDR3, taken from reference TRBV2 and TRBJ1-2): EPEVTQTPSHQVTQMGQEVILRCVPISNHLYFYWYRQILGQKVEFLVSFYNNEISEKSEIFDDQFSVERPDGSNFTLKIRSTKLEDSAMYFCARGGDGANYGYTFGSGTRLTVV.

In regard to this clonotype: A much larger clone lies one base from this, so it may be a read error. The CDR3 spells CASSGETYEQCF. The CDR3 region has the DNA TGTGCCAGTAGCGGTGAGACCTACGAGCAGTGCTTC. The chain uses TRBV19 and TRBJ2-7; D gene uncertain. The CDR3 has 12 residues. Germline V lookup: CDR1 LNHDA, CDR2 SQIVND (reference sequence). Combining the CDR3 with reference TRBV19 and TRBJ2-7 gives the whole variable domain DGGITQSPKYLFRKEGQNVTLSCEQNLNHDAMYWYRQDPGQGLRLIYYSQIVNDFQKGDIAEGYSVSREKKESFPLTVTSAQKNPTAFYLCASSGETYEQCFGPGTRLTVT.

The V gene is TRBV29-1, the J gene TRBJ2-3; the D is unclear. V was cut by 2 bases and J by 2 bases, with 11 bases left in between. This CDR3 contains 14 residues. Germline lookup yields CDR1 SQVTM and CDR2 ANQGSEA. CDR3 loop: CSVETRRATDTQYF. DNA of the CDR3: TGCAGCGTTGAAACCAGGAGAGCCACAGATACGCAGTATTTT.